This T cell receptor (beta chain) was retrieved from a study of cytomegalovirus exposure and HLA in healthy donors. Whole-study context: A data release that came early held roughly 85 million unique TCRs from HLA-typed donors.

Germline CDR1 and CDR2: SGDLS and YYNGEE. V dropped 0 bases and J dropped 4 bases, with 11 bases sitting between them. This CDR3 spans 14 amino acids. Regarding this clone: Its antigen remains unidentified.

The primer mix had 60 Vbeta and 13 Jbeta primers. Using immunoSEQ multiplex PCR, the repertoire was profiled, and TCRdb retains in-frame clones only, with some absent. The sample lists roughly 180,000 clones, about 85% occurring once. Study-wide findings and caveats: About 180 TCR beta chains were listed as cytomegalovirus-associated. Analysis was carried out at a later point, and it linked a missense DCLRE1C variant to TCR beta V- and J-gene trimming. The study carried out a later analysis of TCR beta sequences. It associated some 18,000 of them with specific HLA alleles at a false discovery rate of 0.05.

The source of this sequence is a woman in her fifties or sixties in good health and CMV-seropositive. The sample consisted of PBMCs. The V call is TRBV9, the J call TRBJ2-7, with a possible D match to TRBD1 (6 bases). Here the CDR3 reads CASSVGVTGYEQYF. The CDR3 bases are TGTGCCAGCAGCGTAGGGGTGACAGGATACGAGCAGTACTTC.